Presented here are 10 T cell receptor beta chains from one specimen sequenced in a study of cytomegalovirus exposure and HLA in healthy donors (dated by TCRdb to the late 2010s). The method was the immunoSEQ multiplex PCR assay. The multiplex PCR relied on a mix of 60 forward primers for TCR Vbeta segments and 13 reverse primers for TCR Jbeta segments. The source is immuneACCESS, and TCRdb retained only in-frame sequences with V and J called. Part of the clones is not carried over; for the studies checked, unresolved V genes explain less than half of this, and the remainder is unexplained. This sample gives about 150,000 clones in total; around two thirds of them show up just once. Jointly, the top ten make up 1.8% of the sample. Sequenced sample: PBMCs. These receptors came from a male donor in good health and CMV-seronegative.

V gene TRBV11-2 combines with J gene TRBJ1-1; tentative D call: TRBD1 (6 bases). The germline V gene has CDR1 SGHAT and CDR2 FQNNGV. V was clipped by 4 bases and J by 5 bases, with 17 bases between them. This CDR3 contains 15 residues. The DNA for the CDR3 is TGTGCCAGCAGCTCCCACCCACAGGGATTAACTGAAGCTTTCTTT. Amino acid sequence: CASSSHPQGLTEAFF.

This sequence joins TRBV25-1 and TRBJ2-2; TRBD1 might be the D (6 bases). Trimming removed 2 bases from V and 4 bases from J, with 11 bases in between. The CDR3 loop spans 15 amino acids. The germline gives CDR1 MGHDK, CDR2 SYGVNS. CDR3 DNA sequence: TGTGCCAGCAGTGAAAGAGGCAGGGGCACCGGGGAGCTGTTTTTT. It yields the protein CASSERGRGTGELFF.

This chain connects TRBV7-3 to TRBJ1-1; D remains ambiguous. This CDR3 spans 15 amino acids. The germline V gene has CDR1 SGHTA and CDR2 FQGTGA. Trimming left V 2 bases short and J 0 bases short, with 10 bases between. CDR3 amino acids: CASSLRREMNTEAFF. The DNA for the CDR3 is TGTGCCAGCAGCTTACGAAGGGAGATGAACACTGAAGCTTTCTTT.

V and J are TRBV2 and TRBJ2-3, with D unresolved. The CDR3 is 15 amino acids. The germline gives CDR1 SNHLY, CDR2 FYNNEI. V lost 8 bases to trimming and J lost 0 bases, with 15 bases between them. CDR3: CASLQRGLSTDTQYF. CDR3 bases: TGTGCCAGCCTCCAGAGAGGCCTTAGCACAGATACGCAGTATTTT.

The chain employs TRBV2 and TRBJ1-4; 7 bases align to TRBD1. CDR3 length: 15 residues. CDR1 SNHLY and CDR2 FYNNEI come from the germline V gene. J gave up 0 bases and V 8 bases, and 6 bases lay outside the gene matches. CDR3 DNA: TGTGCCAGCCACGGGACAGACTCAACTAATGAAAAACTGTTTTTT. Translation gives CASHGTDSTNEKLFF.

Only a few counts were recorded for this clone. This rearrangement joins TRBV11-1 to TRBJ1-3; tentative D call: TRBD1 (5 bases). The CDR3 loop spans 13 amino acids. Trimming removed 3 bases at V and 4 bases at J, with 7 bases between. In germline, CDR1 is SGHAT, CDR2 FQDESV (reference sequence). The CDR3 is CASSFGGGNTIYF. The CDR3 region has the DNA TGTGCCAGCAGCTTCGGGGGAGGAAACACCATATATTTT.

V is TRBV29-1 and J is TRBJ1-2, with no clear D. V lost 4 bases to trimming and J lost 3 bases, with 3 bases between them. Germline values: CDR1 SQVTM, CDR2 ANQGSEA. The CDR3 is 10 amino acids. The CDR3 protein is CSVADYGYTF. CDR3 nucleotides: TGCAGCGTTGCGGACTATGGCTACACCTTC.

The chain combines TRBV25-1 with TRBJ2-1; TRBD1 agrees at 10 bases. CDR1 MGHDK and CDR2 SYGVNS come from the germline V gene. The CDR3 consists of 14 residues. The trim removed 6 bases at V and 9 bases at J, leaving 8 bases unmatched. CDR3 loop: CASSDRTGGTEQFF. CDR3 coding DNA: TGTGCCAGCAGCGATAGGACAGGGGGGACTGAGCAGTTCTTC. Complete variable domain (other parts from reference TRBV25-1 and TRBJ2-1): EADIYQTPRYLVIGTGKKITLECSQTMGHDKMYWYQQDPGMELHLIHYSYGVNSTEKGDLSSESTVSRIRTEHFPLTLESARPSHTSQYLCASSDRTGGTEQFFGPGTRLTVL.

The V and J genes are TRBV5-4 and TRBJ1-2, with 10 bases aligning to TRBD1. After removal of 4 bases from V and 7 bases from J, the junction contained 7 bases not matched to a gene. Germline lookup yields CDR1 SGHNT and CDR2 YYREEE (reference sequence). This CDR3 has 14 amino acids. The CDR3 loop is CASSPRQGACGYTF. Here the CDR3 DNA reads TGTGCCAGCAGCCCCAGACAGGGGGCCTGTGGCTACACCTTC.

This clone has just one count. The chain combines TRBV11-2 with TRBJ2-6; D is uncertain. The CDR3 sequence is 16 residues long. Germline V lookup: CDR1 SGHAT, CDR2 FQNNGV. Trimming shortened V by 5 bases and J by 0 bases, and 11 bases separated the two germline ends. Written as DNA, the CDR3 is TGTGCCAGCAGCCCCCACAAAATCTCTGGGGCCAACGTCCTGACTTTC. Protein: CASSPHKISGANVLTF.